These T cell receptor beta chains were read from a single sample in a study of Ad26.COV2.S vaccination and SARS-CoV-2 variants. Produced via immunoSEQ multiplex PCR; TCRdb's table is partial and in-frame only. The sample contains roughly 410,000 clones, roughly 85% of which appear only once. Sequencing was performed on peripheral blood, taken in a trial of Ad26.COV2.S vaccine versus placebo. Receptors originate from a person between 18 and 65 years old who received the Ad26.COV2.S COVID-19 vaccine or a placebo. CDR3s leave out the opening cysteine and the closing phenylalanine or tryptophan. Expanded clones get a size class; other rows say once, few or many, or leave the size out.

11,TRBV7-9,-,ASIPRGIGELF
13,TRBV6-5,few,ASSGGRSSGNTIY
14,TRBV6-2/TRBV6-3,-,ASSYSERGINNEQF
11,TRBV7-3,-,ASSLDRGDGYT
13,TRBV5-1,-,ASSLAGQLNTEAF
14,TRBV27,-,ASASFPGGSGGELF
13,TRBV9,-,ASRTTAGTTGELF
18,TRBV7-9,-,ASSTSIPGPGRLRVSPLH
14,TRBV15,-,ATSRGDRSSYNEQF
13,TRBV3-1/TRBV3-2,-,ASSQVVSLYNEQF
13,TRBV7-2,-,ASSPLGQGNQPQH
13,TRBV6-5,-,ASRRGRGEDYGYT
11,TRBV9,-,ASSVAENTEAF
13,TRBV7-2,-,ASSSKVRRNTEAF